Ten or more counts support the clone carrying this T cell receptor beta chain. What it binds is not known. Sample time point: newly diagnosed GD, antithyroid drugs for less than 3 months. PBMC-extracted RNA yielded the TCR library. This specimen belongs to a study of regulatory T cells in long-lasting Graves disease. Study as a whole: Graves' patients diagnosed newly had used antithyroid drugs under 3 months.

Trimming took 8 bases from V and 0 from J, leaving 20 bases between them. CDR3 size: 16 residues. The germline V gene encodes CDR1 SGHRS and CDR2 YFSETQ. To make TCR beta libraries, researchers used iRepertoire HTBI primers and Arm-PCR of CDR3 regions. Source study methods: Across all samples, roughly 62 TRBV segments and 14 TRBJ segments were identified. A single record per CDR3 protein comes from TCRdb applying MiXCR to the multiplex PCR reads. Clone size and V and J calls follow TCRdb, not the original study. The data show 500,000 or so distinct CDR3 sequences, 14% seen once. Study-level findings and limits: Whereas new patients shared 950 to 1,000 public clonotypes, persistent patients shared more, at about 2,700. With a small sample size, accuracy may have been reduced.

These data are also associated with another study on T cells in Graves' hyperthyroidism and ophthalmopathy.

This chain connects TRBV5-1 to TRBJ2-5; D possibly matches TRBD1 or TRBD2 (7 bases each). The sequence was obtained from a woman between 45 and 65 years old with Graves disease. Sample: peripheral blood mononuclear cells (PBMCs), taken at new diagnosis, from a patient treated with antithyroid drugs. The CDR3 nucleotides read TGCGCCAGTACGGGAGGACAGGTCGTCTACCAAGAGACCCAGTACTTC. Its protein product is CASTGGQVVYQETQYF.